Each of the 6 T cell receptor beta chains below was sequenced from the same sample in a study of blood T cells in healthy people across ages. A second PCR, run for about 6 to 11 cycles, used a sample-barcoded 5' primer plus a J-beta primer mix. Each CDR3 protein gets one entry after TCRdb re-called the 5' RACE reads with MiXCR. The top ten clones hold about 10% of a sample with about 1.6 million distinct CDR3 sequences, about 31% of them seen once. What was sequenced was blood. Receptor source: a woman aged 25-40 years in good health.

This clonotype was detected many times. The genes are TRBV5-1 and TRBJ2-7; TRBD1 might be the D (6 bases). The V end lost 4 bases, the J end lost 3 bases, and 11 bases lay between the germline ends. CDR3 length equals 13 residues. Germline CDR1 reads SGHRS; CDR2 reads YFSETQ. The CDR3 coding sequence is TGCGCCAGCAGCCTGGGACACAACTACGAGCAGTACTTC. Protein: CASSLGHNYEQYF. Looking up the rest from reference TRBV5-1 and TRBJ2-7 gives the full variable domain: KAGVTQTPRYLIKTRGQQVTLSCSPISGHRSVSWYQQTPGQGLQFLFEYFSETQRNKGNFPGRFSGRQFSNSRSEMNVSTLELGDSALYLCASSLGHNYEQYFGPGTRLTVT.

The V call is TRBV5-5, the J call TRBJ1-2, with 10 bases matching TRBD1. This CDR3 has 16 amino acids. With V trimmed by 4 bases and J by 4 bases, 10 bases remained unmatched. The germline V gene has CDR1 SGHKS and CDR2 YYEKEE (reference sequence). The CDR3 region has the DNA TGTGCCAGCAGCCAGGGGACAGGGGTGTCGGGCTATGGCTACACCTTC. It codes for CASSQGTGVSGYGYTF.

In its sample, this clonotype was seen a few times. The CDR3 sequence is CASSPTLREGDTQYF. Here the CDR3 DNA reads TGTGCCAGCAGCCCGACTCTGCGGGAGGGAGATACGCAGTATTTT. The chain employs TRBV7-3 and TRBJ2-3; 9 bases align to TRBD2. The CDR3 loop spans 15 amino acids. Per the germline V gene, CDR1 is SGHTA and CDR2 is FQGTGA. V trimming: 5 bases; J trimming: 5 bases; junction bases outside the gene matches: 8.

This clonotype was seen a handful of times. The chain is built from TRBV20-1 and TRBJ2-3; D possibly corresponds to TRBD1 (5 bases). Germline CDR1 DFQATT, CDR2 SNEGSKA (reference sequence). The CDR3 loop spans 13 amino acids. V was shortened by 0 bases and J by 9 bases, with 13 bases between the two germline ends. CDR3 protein: CSARDPGLGTQYF. The CDR3 nucleotides read TGCAGTGCTAGAGATCCAGGGTTAGGGACGCAGTATTTT.

As to this clonotype: One end of the junction does not line up with germline, which may come from a read error. CDR3 coding DNA: TGTGCCAACAGTCATCCCAGGACTAGCGGGAGTGGAGATACGCAGTATTTT. Protein sequence: CANSHPRTSGSGDTQYF. The chain recombines TRBV6-1 with TRBJ2-3, with 13 positions matching TRBD2. The CDR3 covers 17 residues. In germline, CDR1 is MNHNS, CDR2 SASEGT.

V is TRBV7-9 and J is TRBJ2-7, with 8 bases that match TRBD1. The CDR3 consists of 15 residues. V was pared by 5 bases and J by 0 bases, with 6 bases of the junction left unmatched. CDR1 is SEHNR, CDR2 FQNEAQ, per germline (reference sequence). This chain's CDR3 is CASSPGTGRSYEQYF. The CDR3 DNA is TGTGCCAGCAGCCCTGGGACAGGACGCTCCTACGAGCAGTACTTC.